This TCR beta chain was profiled in a study of blood T cell repertoires in COVID-19. Study-wide background: Some COVID-19 samples were acute and others convalescent; all came from the United States, Italy and Spain. The analysed material was cDNA or gDNA that came from T cells, B-cell-depleted T cells, or PBMCs.

In the original workflow: Researchers report that nucleated cell counts were estimated from reference gene primer amplification. The protocol was immunoSEQ multiplex PCR, while the TCRdb copy is restricted to in-frame clones and leaves out a portion. For V, J and clone size, that table is used; D and trimming come from the DNA. The sample yields tens of thousands of clones, under 90% seen once. CDR1 SEHNR and CDR2 FQNEAQ come from the germline V gene (reference sequence). V shed 4 bases and J 6 bases; nucleotides not matched to a gene: 13. The CDR3 sequence is 16 residues long. The rearrangement uses TRBV7-9 and TRBJ2-3, with 7 bases matching TRBD2. The sample was peripheral blood. The sequence derives from a human donor in a cohort sampled during active COVID-19. The CDR3 is CASSYTFASGSDTQYF. The DNA for the CDR3 is TGTGCCAGCAGCTATACATTTGCTAGCGGATCTGATACGCAGTATTTT.